This entry describes one T cell receptor beta chain. Its antigen is unknown. No much larger clone is present one base from it, and per-base qualities are unavailable. TCRbeta CDR3 regions were amplified from genomic DNA using the immunoSEQ Assay, a bias-controlled multiplex PCR. Per the original workflow: The number of nucleated cells in each sample was estimated from the amplification of reference gene primers within the assay. Sequence reads were collapsed and filtered to measure the absolute abundance of every unique TCRbeta CDR3 rearrangement. For each sample, productive Simpson clonality was calculated by taking the square root of Simpson's diversity index across productive rearrangements. As stored in TCRdb, this immuneACCESS dataset retains in-frame rearrangements with V and J assigned. A fraction of the clones does not appear; measured against another copy, unresolved V genes explain less than half of the discrepancy, and the remainder lacks a known reason. The V and J calls and the clone size are those of that table, but D and trimming were determined from the DNA. Here the sample has 50,000 to 75,000 clones; 65% to 90% occur a single time. The top ten clonotypes cover under 30% of the sample.

These data originate in a study of blood T cell repertoires in COVID-19 (dated by TCRdb to about 2020). With respect to the entire study: Samples from collaborators originated in the United States, Italy and Spain and spanned both the acute and convalescent phases of COVID-19. The material from the prospective study consisted of cDNA or gDNA derived from T cells, B-cell-depleted T cells, or PBMCs. The dataset comprised deeply sampled blood TCRbeta repertoires from subjects exposed to, actively infected with, or recovered from COVID-19. The repertoires were made available in a free public database intended to serve as a resource for research on the immune response to SARS-CoV-2. Samples came from the ongoing ImmuneRACE study (first 160 participants) plus 1,254 subjects from 6 global collaborators. A de-identified subject ID, COVID-19 status, age in years and sex were almost always included in the sample metadata. HLA class I and class II types, where available, came from metadata supplied by the sample provider rather than from assay-based typing.

V is cut by 5 bases and J by 7 bases, and the space between the germline ends is 26 bases. For CDR1 and CDR2, the germline V gene (reference sequence) lists LNHDA and SQIVND. Inclusive of the bounding cysteine and phenylalanine, the CDR3 is 17 residues long. The only DNA kept is the CDR3, 51 bases in frame from the first base. Whole blood was collected in K2EDTA tubes by collaborating institutions according to the institutions' own protocols. For TCRbeta analysis, collaborators shipped samples as frozen whole blood, isolated PBMCs, or DNA extracted from either of those sample types. General findings and caveats noted by the study authors: Clinical and demographic metadata were provided uncurated, with the amount varying by source and participant.

The sequence joins TRBV19 to TRBJ1-2, and the D gene may be TRBD1, 6 bases matching. Sequencing was done on a sample of peripheral blood. The TCR comes from a woman over 75 with active or convalescent COVID-19. CDR3 reads: CASSSANGGQIRGGYTF. The DNA reads as follows: TGTGCCAGTAGTTCCGCAAACGGAGGACAGATTCGAGGTGGCTACACCTTC.